The rows below give T cell receptor beta chains drawn from one sample of a study of a mutant IDH1 vaccine in newly diagnosed glioma. The assay was immunoSEQ multiplex PCR, and TCRdb's table has in-frame clones only and misses some. The repertoire includes 50,000 to 75,000 clones, 75% to 95% of them detected once, and roughly 2.7% sits in the top ten. The material was PBMCs, obtained from a glioma patient treated with radiotherapy, temozolomide or both. Source of these receptors: a man between 50 and 59 years old with glioma. CDR3s include the opening cysteine and the closing phenylalanine or tryptophan. D genes are given only for firm matches. The size entry is marked missing in some rows and otherwise reads once, few, many or a size class.

D,J,V,size,CDR3,DNA
NA,TRBJ2-7,TRBV5-1,once,CASSLGHPYEQYF,TGCGCCAGCAGCTTGGGACACCCATACGAGCAGTACTTC
TRBD1,TRBJ1-1,TRBV14,once,CASSRTGGFEAFF,TGTGCCAGCAGCCGGACAGGGGGTTTCGAAGCTTTCTTT
TRBD1,TRBJ2-7,TRBV4-1,NA,CASSPSTGGTSEQYF,TGCGCCAGCAGCCCATCGACAGGGGGTACGTCGGAGCAGTACTTC
NA,TRBJ2-7,TRBV6-1,NA,CASSEWGNPYEQYF,TGTGCCAGCAGTGAATGGGGCAATCCCTACGAGCAGTACTTC
NA,TRBJ2-7,TRBV6-6,once,CASTNLNSYEQYF,TGTGCCAGCACCAACCTAAACTCCTACGAGCAGTACTTC
TRBD1,TRBJ2-7,TRBV6-5,NA,CASRDRVFDEQYF,TGTGCCAGCAGGGACAGGGTCTTCGACGAGCAGTACTTC
NA,TRBJ1-5,TRBV10-3,NA,CATRGGAGQPQHF,TGTGCCACCAGAGGGGGGGCGGGTCAGCCCCAGCATTTT
TRBD1,TRBJ1-5,TRBV19,once,CANLPGQGYNQPQHF,TGTGCCAACCTTCCTGGACAGGGGTACAATCAGCCCCAGCATTTT
NA,TRBJ2-3,TRBV27,NA,CASSLGLTVTDTQYF,TGTGCCAGCAGTTTAGGACTCACCGTCACAGATACGCAGTATTTT
NA,TRBJ1-4,TRBV2,NA,CARQGANEKLFF,TGTGCCAGGCAGGGTGCTAATGAAAAACTGTTTTTT
NA,TRBJ1-3,TRBV4-3,NA,CASSQGVGPGNTIYF,TGCGCCAGCAGCCAAGGGGTGGGGCCGGGAAACACCATATATTTT
TRBD1,TRBJ2-5,TRBV28,NA,CASSERQGLQETQYF,TGTGCCAGCAGTGAAAGACAGGGGCTCCAAGAGACCCAGTACTTC
TRBD2,TRBJ2-5,TRBV4-1,NA,CASSQDGAGQETQYF,TGCGCCAGCAGCCAAGATGGAGCGGGACAAGAGACCCAGTACTTC
NA,TRBJ2-5,TRBV20-1,NA,CSARREETQYF,TGCAGTGCTAGAAGGGAAGAGACCCAGTACTTC
TRBD1,TRBJ1-4,TRBV7-2,NA,CASSLGGQANEKLFF,TGTGCCAGCAGCTTAGGAGGACAGGCAAATGAAAAACTGTTTTTT
NA,TRBJ1-1,TRBV5-6,NA,CASSLFSRELSEAFF,TGTGCCAGCAGCTTGTTTTCGAGGGAACTCTCTGAAGCTTTCTTT
TRBD1,TRBJ1-1,TRBV5-4,few,CASSLTGGITMNTEAFF,TGTGCCAGCAGCCTGACAGGGGGCATAACTATGAACACTGAAGCTTTCTTT
NA,TRBJ2-7,TRBV6-5,NA,CASSYSPPYEQYF,TGTGCCAGCAGTTACTCGCCACCCTACGAGCAGTACTTC
NA,TRBJ1-5,TRBV5-4,once,CASSNQEGNQPQHF,TGTGCCAGCAGCAACCAGGAGGGCAATCAGCCCCAGCATTTT
NA,TRBJ2-7,TRBV14,NA,CASSPAGQRGEQYF,TGTGCCAGCAGCCCGGCGGGACAGAGGGGCGAGCAGTACTTC
TRBD2,TRBJ2-2,TRBV2,NA,CASTGLAGVGGELFF,TGTGCCAGTACGGGACTAGCGGGAGTGGGCGGGGAGCTGTTTTTT
NA,TRBJ2-3,TRBV5-1,NA,CASKAKSTDTQYF,TGCGCCAGCAAGGCAAAGTCCACAGATACGCAGTATTTT
NA,TRBJ2-2,TRBV19,NA,CASGYTGELFF,TGTGCCAGTGGATACACCGGGGAGCTGTTTTTT
NA,TRBJ2-3,TRBV11-3,NA,CASSEGTWTPDTQYF,TGTGCCAGCAGTGAGGGGACTTGGACCCCAGATACGCAGTATTTT
NA,TRBJ2-2,TRBV30,NA,CAWSTGLPNTGELFF,TGTGCCTGGAGTACGGGACTTCCGAACACCGGGGAGCTGTTTTTT
NA,TRBJ1-2,TRBV14,NA,CASSGSGKTYGYTF,TGTGCCAGCAGCGGTTCTGGAAAGACCTATGGCTACACCTTC
NA,TRBJ1-1,TRBV6-5,NA,CASSSRGGGTEAFF,TGTGCCAGCAGTTCCCGGGGAGGGGGCACTGAAGCTTTCTTT
TRBD1,TRBJ1-1,TRBV19,NA,CASSRGTGLNTEAFF,TGTGCCAGTAGTAGAGGGACAGGTCTGAACACTGAAGCTTTCTTT
TRBD1,TRBJ2-7,TRBV6-5,NA,CASSYYGRGRYEQYF,TGTGCCAGCAGTTACTACGGCAGGGGGCGATACGAGCAGTACTTC
NA,TRBJ2-4,TRBV4-3,NA,CASSQDGRGGNIQYF,TGCGCCAGCAGCCAAGATGGCAGGGGCGGAAACATTCAGTACTTC
TRBD1,TRBJ2-7,TRBV4-3,NA,CASSQDRGLYEQYF,TGCGCCAGCAGCCAGGACAGGGGGCTCTACGAGCAGTACTTC
TRBD1,TRBJ1-1,TRBV28,NA,CASSPWGDRGVTEAFF,TGTGCCAGCAGCCCATGGGGGGACAGGGGGGTTACTGAAGCTTTCTTT
TRBD2,TRBJ2-7,TRBV6-1,NA,CASRASGRYPYEQYF,TGTGCCAGCAGAGCAAGCGGGAGATACCCCTACGAGCAGTACTTC
NA,TRBJ1-1,TRBV7-3,NA,CASSPQRDTEAFF,TGTGCCAGCAGCCCCCAACGAGACACTGAAGCTTTCTTT
NA,TRBJ1-4,TRBV6-5,NA,CASSQGDLRVGLFF,TGTGCCAGCTCCCAAGGGGACCTGAGGGTCGGACTGTTTTTT
NA,TRBJ2-1,TRBV7-3,NA,CASSLRAGRNEQFF,TGTGCCAGCAGCTTAAGGGCAGGTAGGAATGAGCAGTTCTTC
TRBD1,TRBJ2-7,TRBV14,NA,CASSQAGTAPYEQYF,TGTGCCAGCAGCCAAGCCGGGACAGCCCCCTACGAGCAGTACTTC
TRBD1,TRBJ1-5,TRBV27,NA,CASSLSTGAWEPQHF,TGTGCCAGCAGTTTATCTACAGGGGCCTGGGAGCCCCAGCATTTT
TRBD1,TRBJ1-2,TRBV7-2,NA,CASSLGGTETNYGYTF,TGTGCCAGCAGCTTAGGGGGGACAGAGACCAACTATGGCTACACCTTC
TRBD1,TRBJ1-5,TRBV28,NA,CASSPPRGGQPQHF,TGTGCCAGCAGTCCCCCCAGGGGGGGGCAGCCCCAGCATTTT
TRBD2,TRBJ2-1,TRBV7-2,NA,CASSLGGGYNEQFF,TGTGCCAGCAGCTTAGGCGGGGGGTACAATGAGCAGTTCTTC
NA,TRBJ1-2,TRBV20-1,few,CSASPGYGYTF,TGCAGTGCTAGTCCAGGATATGGCTACACCTTC
NA,TRBJ1-1,TRBV28,NA,CASSLSTGGRTEAFF,TGTGCCAGCAGTCTTTCAACGGGGGGCCGCACTGAAGCTTTCTTT
NA,TRBJ2-3,TRBV4-3,NA,CASSQARGRDTQYF,TGCGCCAGCAGCCAAGCCCGGGGGAGAGATACGCAGTATTTT
TRBD1,TRBJ2-5,TRBV23-1,NA,CASSQPGDRGGEETQYF,TGCGCCAGCAGTCAACCCGGGGACAGGGGAGGAGAGGAGACCCAGTACTTC
NA,TRBJ2-7,TRBV6-6,few,CASSTLGGNAEQYF,TGTGCCAGCAGTACCCTAGGCGGGAACGCCGAGCAGTACTTC
TRBD2,TRBJ2-1,TRBV4-1,NA,CASSPTHSGGPVFVQFF,TGCGCCAGCAGCCCCACCCACAGCGGGGGCCCGGTATTTGTGCAGTTCTTC
TRBD2,TRBJ2-1,TRBV19,NA,CASTRTSGSYEQFF,TGTGCCAGTACAAGGACTAGCGGGAGCTATGAGCAGTTCTTC
NA,TRBJ2-3,TRBV2,NA,CASSLVDTQYF,TGTGCCAGCAGCCTGGTAGATACGCAGTATTTT
NA,TRBJ1-1,TRBV19,few,CASSSYRDTEAFF,TGTGCCAGTAGTAGTTACAGGGACACTGAAGCTTTCTTT
TRBD1,TRBJ2-7,TRBV5-1,NA,CASRTGGESYEQYF,TGCGCCAGCAGGACAGGGGGTGAGTCCTACGAGCAGTACTTC
NA,TRBJ1-2,TRBV7-2,NA,CASSLVPGNYGYTF,TGTGCCAGCAGCTTAGTGCCAGGGAACTATGGCTACACCTTC
TRBD1,TRBJ2-5,TRBV5-1,NA,CASSPGQGAETQYF,TGCGCCAGCAGCCCGGGACAGGGGGCGGAGACCCAGTACTTC